The 19 T cell receptor beta chains below all came from one sample that was sequenced in a study of blood T cell repertoires in COVID-19. The assay was immunoSEQ multiplex PCR, and TCRdb's table has in-frame clones only and misses some. The sample carries 150,000 to 160,000 clones, around 79% recorded once. Sequencing used peripheral blood. The source is a man aged 80 or over with acute or convalescent COVID-19.

The J gene is TRBJ2-5, the V gene TRBV19; 9 bases align to TRBD2. The CDR3 loop spans 14 amino acids. The V and J ends lost 6 bases and 1 base, in that order; junction bases with no gene match: 3. Germline CDR1 LNHDA, CDR2 SQIVND (reference sequence). The CDR3 region is CASSAGGAQETQYF. CDR3 DNA sequence: TGTGCCAGTAGCGCGGGGGGGGCCCAAGAGACCCAGTACTTC.

This clone came up once. The rearrangement joins TRBV9 to TRBJ1-2; TRBD1 might be the D (6 bases). Germline V gene sequence: CDR1 SGDLS, CDR2 YYNGEE. This CDR3 comprises 15 residues. V was clipped by 3 bases and J by 7 bases, with 19 bases between them. CDR3 sequence reads: CASSATTGRQGGYTF. The CDR3 DNA reads as TGTGCCAGCAGCGCGACGACAGGCCGTCAGGGTGGCTACACCTTC.

This clone was recorded once. The rearrangement joins TRBV7-8 to TRBJ2-7, with D tentatively TRBD2 (6 bases). This CDR3 contains 17 residues. V was pared by 0 bases and J by 1 base, with 16 bases between. The V gene's germline CDR1 is SGHVS and CDR2 FQNEAQ. CDR3 nucleotides: TGTGCCAGCAGCTTAGCGCGATGGAGGGGAAGGTCCTACGAGCAGTACTTC. It is translated as CASSLARWRGRSYEQYF.

Comments on this clone: One junction end disagrees with the germline gene, perhaps due to a read error. The J gene is TRBJ1-6, the V gene TRBV4-2, with D hard to call. There are 14 residues in the CDR3. Germline loops: CDR1 LGHNA, CDR2 YNFKEQ. CDR3 coding DNA: TGTGCCAGCAGCTGGAGAAATTCTAATTCGCCCCTCCACTTT. Protein: CASSWRNSNSPLHF.

The genes are TRBV4-3 and TRBJ2-3; D is ambiguous. The CDR3 has 17 amino acids. The germline V gene encodes CDR1 LGHNA and CDR2 YSLEER. Between the trimmed V and J ends, which lost 0 bases and 6 bases, there was a span of 19 bases. The DNA of the CDR3 is TGCGCCAGCAGCCAAGATCTGTGGGCTAATATACCGGATACGCAGTATTTT. Translated: CASSQDLWANIPDTQYF.

The gene calls are TRBV18 and TRBJ1-2, with D possibly being TRBD1 (6 bases). The CDR3 spans 16 residues. The V and J ends lost 3 bases and 6 bases respectively, with 20 bases between them. Germline V CDR1 and CDR2: KGHSH, LQKENI. Here the CDR3 reads CASSPPRGAGSHGYTF. The CDR3, as DNA: TGTGCCAGCTCACCGCCGCGGGGGGCCGGGTCCCATGGCTACACCTTC. Combining the CDR3 with reference TRBV18 and TRBJ1-2 gives the whole variable domain NAGVMQNPRHLVRRRGQEARLRCSPMKGHSHVYWYRQLPEEGLKFMVYLQKENIIDESGMPKERFSAEFPKEGPSILRIQQVVRGDSAAYFCASSPPRGAGSHGYTFGSGTRLTVV.

CDR3 nucleotides: TGTGCCAGCAGCCTGCGAAACTCAGGGGCCTCAACCGTGGGCAATCAGCCCCAGCATTTT. Translated, it gives CASSLRNSGASTVGNQPQHF. The chain links TRBV6-2 or TRBV6-3 to TRBJ1-5; D may be TRBD1 (6 bases). V lost 6 bases and J 2 bases, leaving 29 bases between the germline ends. Per the germline V gene, CDR1 is MNHEY and CDR2 is SVGEGT. The CDR3 is made up of 20 amino acids.

The chain combines TRBV3-1 (or the pseudogene TRBV3-2) with TRBJ1-2; a possible D gene is TRBD1 (5 bases). CDR1 and CDR2 from the germline V gene are LGHDT and YNNKEL (reference sequence). The length of the CDR3 is 12 residues. Trimming shortened V by 6 bases and J by 4 bases, and 9 bases separated the two germline ends. The CDR3 nucleotides read TGTGCCAGCAGTACCGGGGGCTATGGCTACACCTTC. Protein sequence: CASSTGGYGYTF.

The chain carries TRBV5-1 and TRBJ2-5, with 12 bases lining up with TRBD2. The CDR3 has 15 residues. J lost 5 bases, V lost 4 bases, and 6 bases had no gene match. The germline V gene has CDR1 SGHRS and CDR2 YFSETQ. The CDR3 coding sequence is TGCGCCAGCAGCCGAACTAGCGGGGGGCCCGAGACCCAGTACTTC. Translated: CASSRTSGGPETQYF.

This clone came up once. J is TRBJ2-5 and V is TRBV24-1, with D possibly TRBD1 on 5 matching bases. The CDR3 is 17 residues long. In germline, CDR1 is KGHDR, CDR2 SFDVKD. Trimming removed 3 bases at V and 5 bases at J, with 21 bases between. The CDR3 is CATSDPQPGLSGETQYF. DNA for the CDR3: TGTGCCACCAGTGATCCCCAACCCGGGCTCTCAGGGGAGACCCAGTACTTC.

The rearrangement links TRBV24-1 to TRBJ2-5, with 9 bases lining up with TRBD1. The germline V gene has CDR1 KGHDR and CDR2 SFDVKD. V was clipped by 4 bases and J by 3 bases; unmatched bases: 8. The CDR3 is made up of 16 amino acids. DNA for the CDR3: TGTGCCACCAGTGACTCCGGGACAGGGTGGGAAGAGACCCAGTACTTC. Translated, it gives CATSDSGTGWEETQYF.

This clone was seen only once. This chain connects TRBV19 to TRBJ2-2, with a tentative D call TRBD2 (6 bases). Per the germline V gene, CDR1 is LNHDA and CDR2 is SQIVND (reference sequence). The ends were cut back, 3 bases at V and 5 bases at J, with 16 bases in the middle. The CDR3 covers 16 residues. CDR3: CASSILGGLVTGELFF. The CDR3 DNA reads TGTGCCAGTAGTATCCTCGGGGGACTCGTTACCGGGGAGCTGTTTTTT.

This chain joins TRBV5-6 and TRBJ2-1, with a weak D call TRBD2 (6 bases). The CDR3 loop spans 15 amino acids. Germline loops: CDR1 SGHDT, CDR2 YYEEEE. V lost 1 base and J lost 1, with 9 bases in between. In nucleotides, the CDR3 is TGTGCCAGCAGCTTGTACGGGGGATCCTACAATGAGCAGTTCTTC. Its protein is CASSLYGGSYNEQFF.

J is TRBJ2-2 and V is TRBV7-9; no clear D. This CDR3 comprises 15 residues. Trimming pared 3 bases from V and 1 base from J, leaving 9 bases between. The germline gives CDR1 SEHNR, CDR2 FQNEAQ (reference sequence). Here the CDR3 DNA reads TGTGCCAGCAGCTTTCTAGGTGGGAACACCGGGGAGCTGTTTTTT. Amino acid sequence: CASSFLGGNTGELFF.

The rearrangement uses TRBV30 and TRBJ1-1; the match to TRBD1 covers 10 bases. The CDR3 is 13 residues long. The V segment lost 2 bases and the J segment 7 bases; nucleotides outside the gene matches: 4. The germline V gene has CDR1 GTSNPN and CDR2 SVGIG (reference sequence). CDR3 residues: CAWSFGQGDEAFF. The CDR3 nucleotides read TGTGCCTGGAGTTTCGGACAGGGGGATGAAGCTTTCTTT.

The J gene is TRBJ1-1, the V gene TRBV9; possibly TRBD1 for D (6 bases). Looked up from germline, CDR1 is SGDLS and CDR2 is YYNGEE. Trimming left V 6 bases short and J 0 bases short, with 12 bases between. The CDR3 has 14 residues. In nucleotides, the CDR3 is TGTGCCAGCACACGGCAGGGGATGAACACTGAAGCTTTCTTT. This gives the protein CASTRQGMNTEAFF.

The chain uses TRBV4-3 and TRBJ1-5; 9 bases agree with TRBD1. CDR1 is LGHNA, CDR2 YSLEER, per germline. Unmatched junction bases numbered 2, after V lost 2 bases and J lost 6 bases. There are 14 residues in the CDR3. CDR3 residues: CASSQQTGGQPQHF. The CDR3 coding sequence is TGCGCCAGCAGCCAACAGACAGGGGGTCAGCCCCAGCATTTT.

This clone was detected only once. The chain links TRBV19 to TRBJ2-2; D may be TRBD2 (6 bases). CDR1 is LNHDA and CDR2 is SQIVND in the germline V gene (reference sequence). V lost 9 bases and J 1 base, leaving 15 bases between the germline ends. The length of the CDR3 is 15 residues. The DNA of the CDR3 is TGTGCCAGCCGGGAGTGGGGACGGAACACCGGGGAGCTGTTTTTT. Translated: CASREWGRNTGELFF.

The rearrangement joins TRBV6-6 to TRBJ1-2, with a weak D call TRBD1 (5 bases). V lost 6 bases and J lost 4, with 15 bases in between. Looked up from germline, CDR1 is MNHNY and CDR2 is SVGAGI (reference sequence). The CDR3 totals 14 residues. CDR3 sequence (DNA): TGTGCCAGCAGCCCATTGGGGGGATTCTATGGCTACACCTTC. This gives the protein CASSPLGGFYGYTF.